Listed here are 29 T cell receptor beta chains from one sample, sequenced in a study of CD8 T cells in ankylosing spondylitis. Study-wide results and caveats: Roughly 8 highly homologous variants made up a TCR beta motif that seemed to typify ankylosing spondylitis blood.

Their target antigens are unknown. MiXCR, applied by TCRdb to the 5' RACE reads, yields one record per CDR3 protein. The sample yields about 450,000 distinct CDR3 sequences, approximately 26% seen once. The sequencing sample was made of blood, either unsorted or a sorted T cell fraction (not recorded which). These receptors were collected from a male donor with ankylosing spondylitis.

This clonotype was picked up a small number of times. V usage is TRBV18 and J usage is TRBJ2-7; 9 positions match TRBD1. J gave up 9 bases and V 9 bases, and 15 bases lay outside the gene matches. CDR3 length: 14 residues. Germline CDR1 is KGHSH and CDR2 is LQKENI. CDR3 in DNA: TGTGCCAGTTGTCTTGGACAGGGGTCTAGGGTGCAGTACGTC. This encodes CASCLGQGSRVQYV.

This rearrangement joins TRBV6-6 to TRBJ1-4, with no clear D. The CDR3 is 13 amino acids. CDR1 is MNHNY and CDR2 is SVGAGI in the germline V gene (reference sequence). The V gene lost 8 bases and the J gene lost 8 bases, with 15 bases spanning the gap. CDR3 nucleotides: TGTGCCAGCGGGGTCAGTAGAGGGGAAAAACTGTTTTTT. Amino acids: CASGVSRGEKLFF.

This clonotype turned up a few times. The chain is built from TRBV5-6 and TRBJ2-3; D is unresolved. The CDR3 loop spans 15 amino acids. Per the germline V gene, CDR1 is SGHDT and CDR2 is YYEEEE. V was trimmed by 1 base and J by 0 bases, leaving 9 bases between them. CDR3 nucleotides: TGTGCCAGCAGCTTGCGGACGGTGAGCACAGATACGCAGTATTTT. Amino acid sequence: CASSLRTVSTDTQYF.

This clonotype was detected a few times. The chain is built from TRBV25-1 and TRBJ2-3, with TRBD1 matching over 7 bases. The junction had 10 bases not matched to a gene; V was cut back by 10 bases and J by 3 bases. CDR3 size: 14 residues. Germline values: CDR1 MGHDK, CDR2 SYGVNS. The CDR3 region has the DNA TGTGCCACGGAGAGGGCAGGGGGAACAGATACGCAGTATTTT. Translation: CATERAGGTDTQYF.

This clonotype was picked up many times. The gene calls are TRBV14 and TRBJ2-1, with D uncertain. V dropped 0 bases and J dropped 6 bases, with 6 bases sitting between them. CDR1 SGHDN and CDR2 FVKESK come from the germline V gene. This CDR3 comprises 13 residues. CDR3 protein: CASSQDLRNEQFF. The CDR3 nucleotides read TGTGCCAGCAGCCAAGATCTACGCAATGAGCAGTTCTTC. Together with reference TRBV14 and TRBJ2-1, the CDR3 gives the full variable domain: EAGVTQFPSHSVIEKGQTVTLRCDPISGHDNLYWYRRVMGKEIKFLLHFVKESKQDESGMPNNRFLAERTGGTYSTLKVQPAELEDSGVYFCASSQDLRNEQFFGPGTRLTVL.

The chain couples TRBV5-8 to TRBJ2-6; maybe TRBD2 (5 bases). The CDR3 covers 16 residues. The germline V and J ends were trimmed by 4 bases and 0 bases, with 11 bases remaining between them. CDR1 is SGHTS, CDR2 YDEGEE, per germline. As DNA, the CDR3 is TGTGCCAGCAGCCTAGGACTGTACTCTGGGGCCAACGTCCTGACTTTC. Encoded protein: CASSLGLYSGANVLTF.

The sample holds a few counts of this clonotype. The V and J genes are TRBV12-3 or TRBV12-4 and TRBJ2-1, with 12 bases identical to TRBD1. The CDR3 loop spans 15 amino acids. V trimming: 7 bases; J trimming: 8 bases; junction bases outside the gene matches: 9. CDR3 amino acids: CASTSAGQGAYEQFF. CDR3 bases: TGTGCCAGCACCTCAGCGGGACAGGGGGCCTATGAGCAGTTCTTC.

This clonotype was seen a few times. This chain links TRBV29-1 with TRBJ2-2; 11 positions match TRBD1. V was clipped by 7 bases and J by 6 bases; unmatched bases: 10. CDR1 is SQVTM and CDR2 is ANQGSEA in the germline V gene. The CDR3 has 15 amino acids. The CDR3 DNA reads as TGCAGCGCGGGACAGGGGGGCGGCAACGCCGGGGAGCTGTTTTTT. Protein: CSAGQGGGNAGELFF.

This clonotype has a handful of counts. The gene calls are TRBV27 and TRBJ2-1; 7 positions match TRBD1. In germline, CDR1 is MNHEY, CDR2 SMNVEV (reference sequence). The J segment lost 2 bases and the V segment lost 6 bases, leaving 4 bases of the junction unmatched. The CDR3 runs 14 residues. The CDR3 reads CASRGDSPYNEQFF. The CDR3 bases are TGTGCCAGCAGGGGGGACAGCCCCTACAATGAGCAGTTCTTC.

The chain uses TRBV5-1 and TRBJ2-2; the match to TRBD2 covers 7 bases. V was clipped by 1 base and J by 5 bases; unmatched bases: 5. The CDR3 contains 15 residues. CDR1 and CDR2 (germline): SGHRS, YFSETQ. DNA for the CDR3: TGCGCCAGCAGCTTGACGGGAGGTGATACCGGGGAGCTGTTTTTT. This translates into CASSLTGGDTGELFF.

This chain uses TRBV3-1 with TRBJ1-2; D gene uncertain. V shed 4 bases and J shed 6 bases, with 12 bases lying between them. The germline V gene has CDR1 LGHDT and CDR2 YNNKEL (reference sequence). This CDR3 spans 13 amino acids. The CDR3 bases are TGTGCCAGCAGCCGGCCCCCACATCATGGCTACACCTTC. As protein: CASSRPPHHGYTF. Full variable domain (outside the CDR3, taken from reference TRBV3-1 and TRBJ1-2): DTAVSQTPKYLVTQMGNDKSIKCEQNLGHDTMYWYKQDSKKFLKIMFSYNNKELIINETVPNRFSPKSPDKAHLNLHINSLELGDSAVYFCASSRPPHHGYTFGSGTRLTVV.

The genes are TRBV30 and TRBJ1-2; D is unclear. Trimming took off 2 bases at V and 1 base at J, with 5 bases between the two ends. The CDR3 length is 12 residues. Germline-derived CDR1 and CDR2 are GTSNPN and SVGIG (reference sequence). This chain's CDR3 is CAWSPNNYGYTF. The CDR3 coding sequence is TGTGCCTGGAGTCCCAATAACTATGGCTACACCTTC.

The sample holds a few counts of this clonotype. The V and J genes are TRBV6-1 and TRBJ2-1; maybe TRBD2 (6 bases). CDR1 and CDR2 (germline): MNHNS, SASEGT. V lost 6 bases to trimming and J lost 3 bases, with 18 bases between them. This CDR3 is 16 amino acids long. The CDR3 bases are TGTGCCAGCAGCCTCCGGGGGAGCCAGTTCTACAATGAGCAGTTCTTC. The encoded protein is CASSLRGSQFYNEQFF.

This clonotype was picked up a small number of times. This sequence joins TRBV10-3 and TRBJ1-5; 7 nucleotides agree with TRBD1. The CDR3 contains 14 residues. The germline V gene encodes CDR1 ENHRY and CDR2 SYGVKD. Losses at the gene ends were 3 bases for V and 7 bases for J; bases not matched to a gene: 6. DNA of the CDR3: TGTGCCATCAGTGACTCGACAGGGTCCCAGCCCCAGCATTTT. Translation: CAISDSTGSQPQHF.

The rearrangement joins TRBV10-3 to TRBJ2-7; 9 nucleotides line up with TRBD1. V lost 7 bases and J lost 5; bases outside the gene matches: 6. Germline lookup yields CDR1 ENHRY and CDR2 SYGVKD. The CDR3 is 13 amino acids. CDR3 sequence (DNA): TGTGCCATCAAAAGACAGGGGGGACACGAGCAGTACTTC. This gives the protein CAIKRQGGHEQYF.

This CDR3 is CASSLRLAATDTQYF. CDR3 DNA sequence: TGTGCCAGCAGCTTGAGGCTAGCGGCCACAGATACGCAGTATTTT. The rearrangement joins TRBV5-4 to TRBJ2-3, with 7 bases lining up with TRBD2. The CDR3 runs to 15 residues. In germline, CDR1 is SGHNT, CDR2 YYREEE (reference sequence). Trimming cost V 1 base and J 2 bases; bases outside gene matches: 4.

CDR3 bases: TGTGCCATCAGCCCCGGGGCCACGGGCACCGGGGAGCTGTTTTTT. Encoded protein: CAISPGATGTGELFF. This chain links TRBV10-3 with TRBJ2-2; D might be TRBD1 or TRBD2, each matching 5 bases. CDR1 is ENHRY and CDR2 is SYGVKD in the germline V gene. V lost 6 bases and J lost 4, with 15 bases in between. The CDR3 contains 15 residues.

V and J are TRBV20-1 and TRBJ2-3, with 9 bases that match TRBD2. The CDR3 covers 15 residues. Germline V gene sequence: CDR1 DFQATT, CDR2 SNEGSKA (reference sequence). With 5 bases clipped from V and 5 bases from J, the junction kept 11 bases outside the gene matches. The CDR3 loop is CSASSGLAAVDTQYF. CDR3 DNA sequence: TGCAGTGCTTCCTCGGGACTAGCTGCGGTAGATACGCAGTATTTT.

This clonotype occurred a few times. The CDR3 reads CASSLDRGPNEKLFF. The CDR3 region has the DNA TGTGCCAGCAGCCTGGACAGGGGACCTAATGAAAAACTGTTTTTT. The gene calls are TRBV7-2 and TRBJ1-4; 9 bases match TRBD1. V was pared by 5 bases and J by 3 bases, with 4 bases of the junction left unmatched. The CDR3 loop spans 15 amino acids. The germline gives CDR1 SGHTA, CDR2 FQGNSA.

This clonotype appeared a few times. V and J are TRBV7-9 and TRBJ2-2; 8 bases line up with TRBD1. CDR1 and CDR2 (germline): SEHNR, FQNEAQ (reference sequence). The CDR3 extends over 17 amino acids. The V and J ends lost 5 bases and 2 bases, in that order; junction bases with no gene match: 10. CDR3 coding DNA: TGTGCCAGCAGCCACCCCCGCCAGGGGGCTAACACCGGGGAGCTGTTTTTT. It codes for CASSHPRQGANTGELFF. Drawing the rest from reference TRBV7-9 and TRBJ2-2, the complete variable domain is DTGVSQNPRHKITKRGQNVTFRCDPISEHNRLYWYRQTLGQGPEFLTYFQNEAQLEKSRLLSDRFSAERPKGSFSTLEIQRTEQGDSAMYLCASSHPRQGANTGELFFGEGSRLTVL.

This clonotype was detected only a few times. The chain has TRBV24-1 and TRBJ1-1, with TRBD1 as a possible D gene (6 bases). The CDR3 is 15 residues long. CDR1 KGHDR and CDR2 SFDVKD come from the germline V gene. V was shortened by 4 bases and J by 4 bases, with 15 bases between the two germline ends. The CDR3 DNA is TGTGCCACCAGTGACCCCCCCAGGGGTATCACTGAAGCTTTCTTT. It yields the protein CATSDPPRGITEAFF.

This clonotype was found a few times. J is TRBJ1-6 and V is TRBV20-1; D unresolved. Trimming took off 0 bases at V and 10 bases at J, with 10 bases between the two ends. CDR3 size: 13 residues. Germline V gene lookup returns CDR1 DFQATT and CDR2 SNEGSKA (reference sequence). The CDR3 nucleotides read TGCAGTGCTAGAGATCTGGGCGGGTCACCCCTCCACTTT. This translates into CSARDLGGSPLHF.

V usage is TRBV7-2 and J usage is TRBJ2-1; no clear D gene. Germline V gene data show CDR1 as SGHTA and CDR2 as FQGNSA. With 5 bases removed from V and 4 bases from J, the gap between germline ends came to 21 bases. The CDR3 runs 17 residues. CDR3 coding DNA: TGTGCCAGCAGCCCCCTATGGGAAGGCCGTCATTACAATGAGCAGTTCTTC. This encodes CASSPLWEGRHYNEQFF.

V usage is TRBV7-9 and J usage is TRBJ1-3; the D is unclear. Per germline, CDR1 SEHNR and CDR2 FQNEAQ (reference sequence). Trimming shortened V by 2 bases and J by 2 bases, and 10 bases separated the two germline ends. The CDR3 covers 15 residues. The CDR3 is CASSLLSPTGNTIYF. The CDR3 nucleotides are TGTGCCAGCAGCTTATTGAGCCCCACTGGAAACACCATATATTTT.

This clonotype was seen only a few times. J is TRBJ2-1 and V is TRBV5-8; possible D gene TRBD2, 6 bases. The CDR3 is 12 residues long. Germline V CDR1 and CDR2: SGHTS, YDEGEE. Between the trimmed V and J ends, which lost 3 bases and 9 bases, there was a span of 10 bases. CDR3 nucleotides: TGTGCCAGCAGCTCAAGGGGACTTGAGCAGTTCTTC. It encodes CASSSRGLEQFF.

This clonotype was observed a handful of times. The chain has TRBV3-1 and TRBJ2-1, with 11 nucleotides matching TRBD2. The CDR3 totals 16 residues. The germline V gene encodes CDR1 LGHDT and CDR2 YNNKEL (reference sequence). V shed 1 base and J 6 bases; nucleotides not matched to a gene: 5. DNA for the CDR3: TGTGCCAGCAGCCAAGTTCGCCTAGCGGGAGGCAATGAGCAGTTCTTC. It codes for CASSQVRLAGGNEQFF.

The chain links TRBV7-2 to TRBJ2-3, with unresolved D. Germline CDR1 reads SGHTA; CDR2 reads FQGNSA. This CDR3 comprises 13 residues. Trimming took 5 bases from V and 10 from J, leaving 16 bases between them. In DNA, the CDR3 is TGTGCCAGCAGCCGCGGAAGCGCCGATGCGCAGTATTTT. Translation: CASSRGSADAQYF.

This clonotype was recorded many times. The chain carries TRBV12-3 or TRBV12-4 and TRBJ1-4; the D gene is possibly TRBD1 (6 bases). The ends were cut back, 2 bases at V and 8 bases at J, with 9 bases in the middle. The CDR3 extends over 13 amino acids. This chain's CDR3 is CASSLSGGEKLFF. For the CDR3, the DNA is TGTGCCAGCAGTTTATCGGGGGGCGAAAAACTGTTTTTT.

This clonotype was detected many times. This rearrangement joins TRBV12-3 or TRBV12-4 to TRBJ1-2; TRBD1 aligns across 7 bases. V was clipped by 7 bases and J by 7 bases; unmatched bases: 9. CDR3 length equals 13 residues. CDR3 sequence reads: CASTNRGHSGYTF. Written as DNA, the CDR3 is TGTGCCAGCACCAACAGGGGTCATAGTGGCTACACCTTC.